Listed below are T cell receptor beta chains from one sample, sequenced in a study of blood T cell repertoires in COVID-19. Profiled with immunoSEQ multiplex PCR; TCRdb holds only in-frame clones, not every one. There are about 90,000 clones in the sample; 80% occur only once, and approximately 10% lies in the top ten. The material sequenced was peripheral blood. The receptor source for this set is a woman between 65 and 79 years old with acute or convalescent COVID-19. Both conserved end residues are part of each CDR3. The D gene is left open where the match is weak. Clone size is given for some rows only: seen once, a few or many times, or a class if the clone is expanded.

d_call	j_call	v_call	clone_size	cdr3_aa	cdr3_nt
TRBD1	TRBJ2-6	TRBV5-1	.	CASRKGASVSGANVLTF	TGCGCCAGCAGAAAGGGGGCCTCCGTCTCTGGGGCCAACGTCCTGACTTTC
TRBD1	TRBJ2-3	TRBV29-1	.	CSGDRDTDTQYF	TGCAGCGGCGACAGGGACACAGATACGCAGTATTTT
.	TRBJ1-4	TRBV21-1	.	CASSKRLKVQGVRGANEKLFF	TGTGCCAGCAGCAAAAGACTAAAGGTCCAGGGGGTTCGTGGTGCTAATGAAAAACTGTTTTTT
TRBD1	TRBJ2-7	TRBV6-2/TRBV6-3	few	CASSYSITGQGRASYEQYF	TGTGCCAGCAGTTACTCGATCACTGGACAGGGGAGGGCCTCCTACGAGCAGTACTTC
.	TRBJ1-1	TRBV10-2	.	CASTMTRRNTEAFF	TGCGCCAGCACGATGACTAGGAGGAACACTGAAGCTTTCTTT
TRBD1	TRBJ1-5	TRBV19	few	CASSKQGGYQPQHF	TGTGCCAGTAGTAAACAGGGGGGGTATCAGCCCCAGCATTTT
TRBD2	TRBJ2-3	TRBV9	.	CASSVGGLAGGPPDTQYF	TGTGCCAGCAGCGTAGGGGGACTAGCGGGAGGGCCGCCAGATACGCAGTATTTT
.	TRBJ2-3	TRBV6-6	.	CASSQSEPDTQYF	TGTGCCAGCAGCCAATCAGAACCAGATACGCAGTATTTT
.	TRBJ1-4	TRBV1	.	CTSSPRGPHNEKLFF	TGCACCAGCAGCCCAAGGGGGCCCCATAATGAAAAACTGTTTTTT
.	TRBJ1-1	TRBV23-1	.	CASSQSLGRGTSEAFF	TGCGCCAGCAGTCAATCGCTGGGCAGGGGAACATCTGAAGCTTTCTTT
.	TRBJ1-2	TRBV6-5	.	CASRIGTDYGYTF	TGTGCCAGTAGAATCGGGACTGACTATGGCTACACCTTC
TRBD1	TRBJ1-5	TRBV6-6	.	CASSYKQGAGNQPQHF	TGTGCCAGCAGTTACAAGCAGGGGGCGGGCAATCAGCCCCAGCATTTT
TRBD2	TRBJ2-1	TRBV7-3	.	CASSLLGLAGDEQFF	TGTGCCAGCAGCTTATTAGGACTAGCGGGAGATGAGCAGTTCTTC
.	TRBJ2-6	TRBV6-6	.	CASSPQTVSGANVLTF	TGTGCCAGCAGTCCCCAGACAGTCTCTGGGGCCAACGTCCTGACTTTC
.	TRBJ2-1	TRBV29-1	.	CSARRGNEQFF	TGCAGCGCCCGGAGGGGTAATGAGCAGTTCTTC
TRBD1	TRBJ1-6	TRBV11-3	.	CASSLNPWADRRYNSPLHF	TGTGCCAGCAGCTTAAACCCCTGGGCGGACAGGCGATATAATTCACCCCTCCACTTT
TRBD2	TRBJ2-2	TRBV3-1/TRBV3-2	few	CASSQGGRGELFF	TGTGCCAGCAGCCAGGGAGGGAGAGGGGAGCTGTTTTTT
.	TRBJ2-1	TRBV12-3/TRBV12-4	.	CASSMGTVGEQFF	TGTGCCAGCAGTATGGGTACTGTCGGGGAGCAGTTCTTC
TRBD2	TRBJ2-7	TRBV29-1	.	CSAREGLVESEQYF	TGCAGCGCCAGGGAGGGACTAGTAGAATCCGAGCAGTACTTC
TRBD1	TRBJ1-4	TRBV30	.	CAWSVGTGALFF	TGTGCCTGGAGTGTAGGGACAGGGGCACTGTTTTTT
.	TRBJ1-2	TRBV19	.	CASSIDFWGRLGGYTF	TGTGCCAGTAGTATTGATTTTTGGGGGCGCCTAGGTGGCTACACCTTC
.	TRBJ2-1	TRBV6-5	.	CASRPRRGWNEQFF	TGTGCCAGCAGACCTCGAAGGGGTTGGAATGAGCAGTTCTTC
.	TRBJ2-3	TRBV3-1/TRBV3-2	.	CASSHLGGALTDTQYF	TGTGCCAGCAGCCACCTTGGGGGGGCGCTTACAGATACGCAGTATTTT
.	TRBJ1-3	TRBV5-1	.	CASSREVPTTGNTIYF	TGCGCCAGCAGCAGGGAGGTCCCCACAACTGGAAACACCATATATTTT
TRBD1	TRBJ2-5	TRBV7-9	.	CASSGPWTGERETQYF	TGTGCCAGCAGCGGACCTTGGACAGGGGAGCGGGAGACCCAGTACTTC
TRBD2	TRBJ2-5	TRBV28	.	CASTELAGGEIKTQYF	TGTGCCAGCACCGAACTAGCGGGAGGAGAGATCAAGACCCAGTACTTC
.	TRBJ1-5	TRBV5-6	.	CASSLGDKGFQPQHF	TGTGCCAGCAGCTTGGGGGACAAAGGGTTTCAGCCCCAGCATTTT
.	TRBJ1-1	TRBV7-3	.	CASSLIGDTEAFF	TGTGCCAGCAGCTTAATAGGGGACACTGAAGCTTTCTTT
.	TRBJ2-2	TRBV4-2	.	CASSQEARGTSTGELFF	TGTGCCAGCAGCCAAGAGGCGCGGGGTACGAGCACCGGGGAGCTGTTTTTT
TRBD2	TRBJ2-2	TRBV19	once	CASSIRTSGGATTGELFF	TGTGCCAGTAGTATTAGGACTAGCGGGGGGGCAACCACCGGGGAGCTGTTTTTT
.	TRBJ2-3	TRBV12-3/TRBV12-4	.	CASSSFQLHTQYF	TGTGCCAGCAGCTCATTTCAGTTGCATACGCAGTATTTT
.	TRBJ2-1	TRBV28	.	CASSRIHGTADNEQFF	TGTGCCAGCAGCCGGATACACGGGACTGCCGACAATGAGCAGTTCTTC
.	TRBJ1-2	TRBV28	.	CASSYHGGGYGYTF	TGTGCCAGCAGTTACCATGGGGGCGGGTATGGCTACACCTTC
.	TRBJ2-7	TRBV20-1	.	CSASQAFYEQYF	TGCAGTGCTAGTCAGGCCTTCTACGAGCAGTACTTC
.	TRBJ2-2	TRBV28	.	CASSPFRRADTGELFF	TGTGCCAGCAGTCCCTTTAGGAGGGCGGACACCGGGGAGCTGTTTTTT
TRBD1	TRBJ2-3	TRBV5-1	.	CASSPWGQPQTDTQYF	TGCGCCAGCAGCCCCTGGGGACAGCCACAAACAGATACGCAGTATTTT
TRBD2	TRBJ2-1	TRBV10-3	.	CAISESSGRAHNEQFF	TGTGCCATCAGTGAGTCGAGCGGGAGGGCCCACAATGAGCAGTTCTTC
.	TRBJ2-5	TRBV7-8	.	CASSPGAGGQYF	TGTGCCAGCAGCCCTGGGGCTGGCGGCCAGTACTTC
.	TRBJ2-1	TRBV19	.	CASSIEERAPYNEQFF	TGTGCCAGTAGTATCGAGGAGCGGGCCCCTTACAATGAGCAGTTCTTC
TRBD2	TRBJ2-3	TRBV4-2	.	CASSRGTSDTDTQYF	TGTGCCAGCAGCCGCGGGACTAGCGACACAGATACGCAGTATTTT
TRBD1	TRBJ1-1	TRBV6-6	.	CASSLPGGRTEAFF	TGTGCCAGCAGCCTACCAGGGGGGAGGACTGAAGCTTTCTTT
.	TRBJ1-2	TRBV12-3/TRBV12-4	.	CASSPGQGGYTF	TGTGCCAGCAGCCCGGGACAAGGAGGCTACACCTTC
.	TRBJ1-5	TRBV6-1	.	CASSELPNQPQHF	TGTGCCAGCAGTGAACTACCGAATCAGCCCCAGCATTTT
.	TRBJ2-1	TRBV19	.	CASSIREWSYNEQFF	TGTGCCAGTAGTATTCGGGAGTGGTCCTACAATGAGCAGTTCTTC
TRBD2	TRBJ2-3	TRBV7-3	.	CASSYLAGADTQYF	TGTGCCAGCAGCTACCTAGCGGGAGCAGATACGCAGTATTTT
.	TRBJ1-3	TRBV7-9	few	CASSSSYVNTIYF	TGTGCCAGCAGCTCTTCGTATGTAAACACCATATATTTT
.	TRBJ2-2	TRBV6-5	.	CAVLSPAGELFF	TGTGCCGTCCTGTCCCCAGCCGGGGAGCTGTTTTTT